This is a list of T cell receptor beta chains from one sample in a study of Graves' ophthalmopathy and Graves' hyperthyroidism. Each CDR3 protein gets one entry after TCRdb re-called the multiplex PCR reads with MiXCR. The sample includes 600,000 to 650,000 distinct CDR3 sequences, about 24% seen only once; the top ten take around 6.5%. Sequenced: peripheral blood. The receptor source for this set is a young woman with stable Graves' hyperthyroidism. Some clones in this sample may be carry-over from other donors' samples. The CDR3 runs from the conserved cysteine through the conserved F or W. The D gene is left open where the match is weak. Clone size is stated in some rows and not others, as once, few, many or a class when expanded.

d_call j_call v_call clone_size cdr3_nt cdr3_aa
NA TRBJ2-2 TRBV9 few TGTGCCAGCAGCGCCGCGACGAACACCGGGGAGCTGTTTTTT CASSAATNTGELFF
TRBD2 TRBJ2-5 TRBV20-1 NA TGCAGTGCTAGTTCGGCGGGAGGGCGTTGGGAGACCCAGTACTTC CSASSAGGRWETQYF
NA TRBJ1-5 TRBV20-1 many TGCAGTGCATCGGACGGGGGCAATCAGCCCCAGCATTTT CSASDGGNQPQHF
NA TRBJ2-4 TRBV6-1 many TGTGCCAGCAGTCCGATCGGATTAGCCAAAAACATTCAGTACTTC CASSPIGLAKNIQYF
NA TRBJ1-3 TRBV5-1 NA TGCGCCAGCGGGGACAACCGAAACACCATATATTTT CASGDNRNTIYF
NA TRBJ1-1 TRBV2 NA TGTGCCAGCATCGAAGGGGTTTTCGGGACGGAAAACACTGAAGCTTTCTTT CASIEGVFGTENTEAFF
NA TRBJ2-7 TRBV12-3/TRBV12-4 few TGTGCCAGCAGTTTATGGGCAGCGACCGGGTACGAGCAGTACTTC CASSLWAATGYEQYF
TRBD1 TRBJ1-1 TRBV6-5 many TGTGCCAGCAGTTTGGACAGGCAGGGGACTGAAGCTTTCTTT CASSLDRQGTEAFF
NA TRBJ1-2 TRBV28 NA TGTGCCAGCAGTTTTACGACAGTCTATGGCTACACCTTC CASSFTTVYGYTF
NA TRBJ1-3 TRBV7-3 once TGTGCCAGCAGCATTGGGACTCCGGGAGGTGGAAACACCATATATTTT CASSIGTPGGGNTIYF
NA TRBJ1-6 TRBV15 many TGTGCCACCAGCGGAGAACAGATAAATTCACCCCTCCACTTT CATSGEQINSPLHF
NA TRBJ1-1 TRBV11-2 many TGTGCCAGCAGCTTCACCCCAATTGAAGTTTTCTTT CASSFTPIEVFF
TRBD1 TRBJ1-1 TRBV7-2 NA TGTGCCAGCAGCATACGACAGGGGACAAACACTGAAGCTTTCTTT CASSIRQGTNTEAFF
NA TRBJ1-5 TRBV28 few TGTGCCAGCAGTCGAGTCTCCCTTGGGCAGCCCCAGCATTTT CASSRVSLGQPQHF
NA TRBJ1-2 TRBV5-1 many TGCGCCAGCAGCTTGGAATCAGGGCTGGATGGCTACACCTTC CASSLESGLDGYTF
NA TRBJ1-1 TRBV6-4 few TGTGCCAGCAGTGACGCCACAGGTTGGGGGGACACCGAAGCTTTCTTT CASSDATGWGDTEAFF
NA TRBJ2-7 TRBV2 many TGTGCCAGCAGTGAATCGGTTCAGGGTCCTACGAAGCAGTACTTC CASSESVQGPTKQYF
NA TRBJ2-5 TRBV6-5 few TGTGCCAGCAGTTCCCCCGATGGGGAGACCCAGTACTTC CASSSPDGETQYF
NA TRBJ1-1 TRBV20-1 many TGCAGTGCTCTGGGGCACATGAACACTGAAGCTTTCTTT CSALGHMNTEAFF
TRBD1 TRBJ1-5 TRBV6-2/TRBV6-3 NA TGTGCCAGCAGTTACTCGCCGGGACAGGGTGGCAATCAGCCCCAGCATTTT CASSYSPGQGGNQPQHF
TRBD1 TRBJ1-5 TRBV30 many TGTGCCTGGAGTGCTGACAGGGGAGTTGTTGGCAATCAGCCCCAGCATTTT CAWSADRGVVGNQPQHF
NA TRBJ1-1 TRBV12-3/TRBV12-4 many TGTGCCAGCAGTTTTCAGGGCAGGAACACTGAAGCTTTCTTT CASSFQGRNTEAFF
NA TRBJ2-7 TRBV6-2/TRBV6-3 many TGTGCCAGCAGTTACTTAGCCAACGGGCAGTACTTC CASSYLANGQYF
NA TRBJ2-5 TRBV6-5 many TGTGCCAGCAGTTCCCACCGGTGGCTCGGAGAGACCCAGTACTTC CASSSHRWLGETQYF
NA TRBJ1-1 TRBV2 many TGTGCCAGCAATCCAAAGGGTAACACTGAAGCTTTCTTT CASNPKGNTEAFF
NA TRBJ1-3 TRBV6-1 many TGTGCCAGCAGTCCCCGCGGGGATGGAAACACCATATATTTT CASSPRGDGNTIYF
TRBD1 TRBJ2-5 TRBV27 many TGTGCCAGCAGTCCCGGGACAGAGCAGGAGACCCAGTACTTC CASSPGTEQETQYF
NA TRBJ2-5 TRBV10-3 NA TGTGCCATCACGGCCAGGGCCCAAGAGACCCAGTACTTC CAITARAQETQYF
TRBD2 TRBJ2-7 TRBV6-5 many TGTGCCAGCAGTTACTCGAGACTAGCGGGGGGGCGCGGCGAGCAGTACTTC CASSYSRLAGGRGEQYF
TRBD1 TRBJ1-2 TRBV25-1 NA TGTGCCAGCAGTGAATATCGGACAGGGGGTAACTATGGCTACACCTTC CASSEYRTGGNYGYTF
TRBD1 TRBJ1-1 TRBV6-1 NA TGTGCCTCACGGACAGGGAGTTTTCCTGAAGCTTTCTTT CASRTGSFPEAFF
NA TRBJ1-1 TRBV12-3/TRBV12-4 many TGTGCCAGCAGTTTAAGGTGGAACACTGAAGCTTTCTTT CASSLRWNTEAFF
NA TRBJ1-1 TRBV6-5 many TGTGCCAGCAGTTACCGTGTAGGGGACGGGACTGAAGCTTTCTTT CASSYRVGDGTEAFF
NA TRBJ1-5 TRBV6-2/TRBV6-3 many TGTGCCAGCAGTTCCACTTGGGGGCGGGATCAGCCCCAGCATTTT CASSSTWGRDQPQHF
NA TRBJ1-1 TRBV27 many TGTGCCAGCAGTTTATCGAGGACGATGAACACTGAAGCTTTCTTT CASSLSRTMNTEAFF
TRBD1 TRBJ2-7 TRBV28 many TGTGCCAGCAGTTTCTGGGACAGGGTCGGACCCAAGGACGAGCAGTACTTC CASSFWDRVGPKDEQYF
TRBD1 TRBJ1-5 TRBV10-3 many TGTGCCATCAGCCATGGACAGGGGGTGGATCAGCCCCAGCATTTT CAISHGQGVDQPQHF